These 32 T cell receptor beta chains were sequenced from one sample in a study of shared clonotypes between healthy human individuals. The repertoire was sequenced with immunoSEQ multiplex PCR; TCRdb's copy has only in-frame clones and lacks some. The sample holds 1.5 million to 1.9 million clones; around 98% are singletons and the top ten take roughly 0.45%. The sample was naive CD4+ T cells sorted from blood. The subset here: CD45RA+ positively selected. The source is a man aged 25-45 years in good health.

This chain joins TRBV5-4 and TRBJ2-1; 7 bases are shared with TRBD2. Trimming took 0 bases from V and 3 from J; bases not matched to a gene: 9. This CDR3 has 17 amino acids. Germline V gene lookup returns CDR1 SGHNT and CDR2 YYREEE (reference sequence). CDR3 loop: CASSLGRTRTNYNEQFF. The CDR3 bases are TGTGCCAGCAGCTTGGGGAGGACTAGGACCAACTACAATGAGCAGTTCTTC.

J is TRBJ2-6 and V is TRBV10-3; TRBD2 might be the D (5 bases). CDR1 is ENHRY, CDR2 SYGVKD, per germline. The CDR3 is 17 residues long. Deletions cut 2 bases from V and 4 bases from J, with 15 bases between. CDR3 nucleotides: TGTGCCATCAGTGAGCTGACCGGGATCACGGGGGCCAACGTCCTGACTTTC. Translating gives CAISELTGITGANVLTF.

This clone has only one observation. The chain uses TRBV18 and TRBJ1-5, with a weak D call TRBD1 (5 bases). The CDR3 spans 15 residues. The V end lost 2 bases, the J end lost 4 bases, and 12 bases lay between the germline ends. In germline, CDR1 is KGHSH, CDR2 LQKENI. CDR3 DNA: TGTGCCAGCTCACCAGGGACGGAAAGAAATCAGCCCCAGCATTTT. Encoded protein: CASSPGTERNQPQHF.

The CDR3 DNA follows: TGCGCCAGCAGCCATGGTCGGACAGGGGGCGACTATGGCTACACCTTC. It translates to CASSHGRTGGDYGYTF. J is TRBJ1-2 and V is TRBV4-1; 11 bases are shared with TRBD1. V lost 3 bases to trimming and J lost 3 bases; unmatched junction nucleotides: 6. From germline, CDR1 is MGHRA and CDR2 YSYEKL. The CDR3 is 16 residues long.

The chain links TRBV9 to TRBJ2-5; tentatively, D is TRBD1 (5 bases). CDR1 SGDLS and CDR2 YYNGEE come from the germline V gene. The CDR3 covers 15 residues. Trimming took 3 bases from V and 4 from J, leaving 16 bases between them. The CDR3 loop reads CASSADQKGRETQYF. Written as DNA, the CDR3 is TGTGCCAGCAGCGCCGACCAAAAGGGGCGAGAGACCCAGTACTTC.

The chain joins TRBV5-6 to TRBJ2-5; possible D gene TRBD1, 5 bases. The V end was cut by 0 bases, the J end by 1 base, with 13 bases between. The CDR3 consists of 16 residues. CDR1 is SGHDT and CDR2 is YYEEEE in the germline V gene. The CDR3 region is CASSLEAGSVQETQYF. CDR3 DNA: TGTGCCAGCAGCTTGGAAGCAGGGTCCGTCCAAGAGACCCAGTACTTC.

The rearrangement uses TRBV15 and TRBJ2-5; 7 nucleotides align to TRBD1. The J segment lost 5 bases and the V segment lost 2 bases, leaving 5 bases of the junction unmatched. There are 14 residues in the CDR3. The V gene's germline CDR1 is LNHNV and CDR2 YYDKDF (reference sequence). The DNA for the CDR3 is TGTGCCACCAGCAGAATTGCACAGGGGGAGACCCAGTACTTC. Translating gives CATSRIAQGETQYF.

V gene TRBV5-1 combines with J gene TRBJ1-2; unclear D gene. The V gene's germline CDR1 is SGHRS and CDR2 YFSETQ. The CDR3 totals 15 residues. V was trimmed by 0 bases and J by 3 bases, leaving 12 bases between them. CDR3 sequence: CASSLGSRMDYGYTF. The CDR3 region has the DNA TGCGCCAGCAGCTTGGGATCGAGGATGGACTATGGCTACACCTTC.

The chain couples TRBV6-6 to TRBJ1-3, with D maybe TRBD1 (5 bases). Trimming stripped 2 bases from V and 2 bases from J, with 10 bases between. This CDR3 comprises 15 residues. Germline lookup yields CDR1 MNHNY and CDR2 SVGAGI (reference sequence). The CDR3 here is CASSYLTGAGNTIYF. The CDR3 nucleotides are TGTGCCAGCAGTTACCTTACAGGAGCTGGAAACACCATATATTTT.

This rearrangement joins TRBV7-5 to TRBJ2-3. TRBV7-5 is labeled a pseudogene. The CDR3 is 17 residues long. The CDR3 sequence is CVRSLHLDRGDPDTQYF. In DNA, the CDR3 is TGTGTCAGAAGCTTACATTTAGATAGGGGAGATCCGGATACGCAGTATTTT.

On this clone: Other DNA variants within this sample encode the same CDR3. The chain couples TRBV28 to TRBJ2-7, with D unclear. The V gene lost 0 bases and the J gene lost 1 base, with 7 bases spanning the gap. CDR3 length: 14 amino acids. CDR1 is MDHEN, CDR2 SYDVKM, per germline. The CDR3 nucleotides are TGTGCCAGCAGTTTATGGGACCGGTCCTACGAGCAGTACTTC. This translates into CASSLWDRSYEQYF.

The chain carries TRBV5-1 and TRBJ1-3, with no clear D. Trimming removed 2 bases from V and 8 bases from J, with 11 bases in between. This CDR3 has 13 amino acids. Per the germline V gene, CDR1 is SGHRS and CDR2 is YFSETQ. The CDR3: CASSFSPPDTIYF. The CDR3 nucleotides read TGCGCCAGCAGCTTCTCTCCCCCGGACACCATATATTTT.

This rearrangement joins TRBV7-2 to TRBJ2-2; D unclear. Trimming took 2 bases from V and 4 from J, leaving 11 bases between them. The germline V gene has CDR1 SGHTA and CDR2 FQGNSA. CDR3 length: 15 residues. The CDR3 spells CASSLLGNPTGELFF. The CDR3 bases are TGTGCCAGCAGCTTATTAGGGAATCCCACCGGGGAGCTGTTTTTT.

This sequence joins TRBV28 and TRBJ2-7; TRBD2 agrees at 7 bases. J lost 4 bases, V lost 6 bases, and 6 bases had no gene match. The CDR3 spans 13 residues. Per the germline V gene, CDR1 is MDHEN and CDR2 is SYDVKM. The CDR3 here is CASRPPSGYEQYF. Here the CDR3 DNA reads TGTGCCAGCAGACCCCCTAGCGGTTACGAGCAGTACTTC.

This rearrangement joins TRBV6-1 to TRBJ2-1; D is ambiguous. Per the germline V gene, CDR1 is MNHNS and CDR2 is SASEGT. V was pared by 6 bases and J by 4 bases, with 10 bases between. This CDR3 contains 13 residues. CDR3 protein: CASSPTPYNEQFF. The CDR3 coding sequence is TGTGCCAGCAGCCCTACCCCTTACAATGAGCAGTTCTTC.

Turning to this clone: The sample holds other DNA sequences that translate to the same CDR3. This chain uses TRBV27 with TRBJ2-5, with 12 bases that match TRBD2. This CDR3 region has 14 residues. Germline assignment: CDR1 MNHEY and CDR2 SMNVEV (reference sequence). The V gene end was trimmed by 5 bases and the J gene end by 4 bases; junction bases not matched to a gene: 2. The CDR3 protein is CASSPLAGGETQYF. Here the CDR3 DNA reads TGTGCCAGCAGTCCACTAGCGGGAGGAGAGACCCAGTACTTC.

This chain connects TRBV5-5 to TRBJ2-7, with 14 bases identical to TRBD2. Trimming at V came to 5 bases and at J to 1 base, leaving 11 bases not matched to a gene. Germline values: CDR1 SGHKS, CDR2 YYEKEE (reference sequence). There are 18 residues in the CDR3. In nucleotides, the CDR3 is TGTGCCAGCAGTTCGGGACTAGCGGGAGAAAGGGGTTCCTACGAGCAGTACTTC. It encodes CASSSGLAGERGSYEQYF.

The rearrangement uses TRBV5-1 and TRBJ2-7; 7 bases are a match to TRBD2. This CDR3 has 16 residues. The junction had 15 bases not matched to a gene; V was cut back by 4 bases and J by 5 bases. Germline CDR1 is SGHRS and CDR2 is YFSETQ. The CDR3 loop is CASSPSLTGGYDEQYF. The DNA for the CDR3 is TGCGCCAGCAGCCCGTCTTTGACCGGGGGGTATGACGAGCAGTACTTC.

V usage is TRBV6-5 and J usage is TRBJ1-2; the D gene is possibly TRBD1 (5 bases). The CDR3 contains 14 residues. From germline, CDR1 is MNHEY and CDR2 SVGAGI. Trimming took off 7 bases at V and 4 bases at J, with 16 bases between the two ends. The CDR3: CASTNGGPGYGYTF. CDR3 nucleotide sequence: TGTGCCAGCACCAACGGGGGACCCGGCTATGGCTACACCTTC.

The chain has TRBV28 and TRBJ2-7, with 9 bases matching TRBD2. The CDR3 runs to 15 residues. After removal of 6 bases from V and 1 base from J, the junction contained 7 bases not matched to a gene. Looked up from germline, CDR1 is MDHEN and CDR2 is SYDVKM. The DNA for the CDR3 is TGTGCCAGCAGAAATAGCGGGAGTGGATCCTACGAGCAGTACTTC. Encoded protein: CASRNSGSGSYEQYF.

The rearrangement joins TRBV5-4 to TRBJ1-1, with 8 bases identical to TRBD1. Germline-derived CDR1 and CDR2 are SGHNT and YYREEE (reference sequence). This CDR3 is 16 amino acids long. The trim removed 0 bases at V and 6 bases at J, leaving 10 bases unmatched. This CDR3 is CASSLATGVFSAEAFF. Here the CDR3 DNA reads TGTGCCAGCAGCTTGGCGACAGGGGTGTTTAGCGCTGAAGCTTTCTTT.

V and J are TRBV2 and TRBJ2-2, with 12 bases identical to TRBD1. Germline V gives CDR1 SNHLY, CDR2 FYNNEI. The CDR3 totals 16 residues. J was trimmed by 7 bases and V by 3 bases; bases with no gene match: 6. The CDR3 DNA follows: TGTGCCAGCAGTGATTGGGGACAGGGGGCAGTCGGGGAGCTGTTTTTT. It encodes CASSDWGQGAVGELFF.

This clone was seen once. V and J are TRBV6-1 and TRBJ2-3; maybe TRBD2 (5 bases). V lost 4 bases and J 2 bases, leaving 13 bases between the germline ends. The CDR3 sequence is 15 residues long. Per the germline V gene, CDR1 is MNHNS and CDR2 is SASEGT. The CDR3: CASSVLGSYTDTQYF. In DNA, the CDR3 is TGTGCCAGCAGTGTATTGGGGAGCTACACAGATACGCAGTATTTT.

V gene TRBV7-2 combines with J gene TRBJ2-1; TRBD2 agrees at 10 bases. J gave up 3 bases and V 7 bases, and 6 bases lay outside the gene matches. This CDR3 comprises 15 residues. CDR1 and CDR2 (germline): SGHTA, FQGNSA. CDR3 region: CASTGLAAHYNEQFF. As DNA, the CDR3 is TGTGCCAGCACCGGACTAGCGGCTCACTACAATGAGCAGTTCTTC.

The chain recombines TRBV7-2 with TRBJ2-7; maybe TRBD2 (6 bases). V was pared by 2 bases and J by 4 bases, with 12 bases between. The germline V gene has CDR1 SGHTA and CDR2 FQGNSA. This CDR3 contains 14 residues. CDR3 nucleotide sequence: TGTGCCAGCAGCTTACCGGGAGTGGGTTACGAGCAGTACTTC. Protein sequence: CASSLPGVGYEQYF.

The genes are TRBV19 and TRBJ1-1; no definite D call. Trimming removed 7 bases from V and 3 bases from J, with 6 bases in between. This CDR3 is 11 amino acids long. Germline CDR1 is LNHDA and CDR2 is SQIVND (reference sequence). The CDR3, as DNA: TGTGCCAGTATTGTGCACACTGAAGCTTTCTTT. Translation gives CASIVHTEAFF.

The chain couples TRBV30 to TRBJ2-5; 7 nucleotides align to TRBD1. The CDR3 covers 14 residues. Germline values: CDR1 GTSNPN, CDR2 SVGIG (reference sequence). J was trimmed by 4 bases and V by 0 bases; bases with no gene match: 5. CDR3 in amino acids: CAWSVLTGRETQYF. Here the CDR3 DNA reads TGTGCCTGGAGTGTACTGACAGGGAGAGAGACCCAGTACTTC.

V is TRBV6-1 and J is TRBJ1-2, with D hard to call. The CDR3 has 14 residues. V was cut by 2 bases and J by 4 bases, with 11 bases left in between. CDR1 and CDR2 (germline): MNHNS, SASEGT. DNA for the CDR3: TGTGCCAGCAGTGAAATAGGCACCTCCTATGGCTACACCTTC. Protein: CASSEIGTSYGYTF.

The V call is TRBV7-6, the J call TRBJ2-6, with unresolved D. CDR1 SGHVS and CDR2 FNYEAQ come from the germline V gene. The CDR3 has 16 amino acids. Trimming cost V 2 bases and J 0 bases, with 8 bases left between them. This chain's CDR3 is CASSLNTISGANVLTF. DNA for the CDR3: TGTGCCAGCAGCTTAAACACGATCTCTGGGGCCAACGTCCTGACTTTC.

This sequence joins TRBV10-3 and TRBJ2-5; TRBD2 matches at 12 bases. With V trimmed by 2 bases and J by 2 bases, 15 bases remained unmatched. CDR1 and CDR2 (germline): ENHRY, SYGVKD. CDR3 length equals 20 residues. The DNA of the CDR3 is TGTGCCATCAGTGAGCCGATGGGGCTAGCGGGAGGGATGGGGCAAGAGACCCAGTACTTC. This codes for CAISEPMGLAGGMGQETQYF.

This rearrangement joins TRBV28 to TRBJ1-3; perhaps TRBD1 as D (5 bases). Germline V gene sequence: CDR1 MDHEN, CDR2 SYDVKM. V was trimmed by 1 base and J by 8 bases, leaving 9 bases between them. The CDR3 is made up of 13 amino acids. The CDR3 loop is CASSLSGLDTIYF. The CDR3 coding sequence is TGTGCCAGCAGTTTATCAGGGTTGGACACCATATATTTT.

In this sample, this clone turned up once. This chain links TRBV7-9 with TRBJ2-7; D is undetermined. Per the germline V gene, CDR1 is SEHNR and CDR2 is FQNEAQ (reference sequence). Trimming took off 5 bases at V and 3 bases at J, with 14 bases between the two ends. This CDR3 contains 14 residues. DNA of the CDR3: TGTGCCAGCAGCCCAGAACGGATCCACTACGAGCAGTACTTC. Protein: CASSPERIHYEQYF.